The subject of this entry is one T cell receptor (beta chain). This specimen comes from a study of T cells in Graves' hyperthyroidism and ophthalmopathy. Diagnoses rested on clinical symptoms, serum thyroxine and TRAb, thyroid ultrasound and orbital computed tomography. Amplification of TCR beta CDR3 regions used RNA as the template. During a first-round RT-PCR of the TCR CDR3, the HTBI primer set was used. TCRdb recomputed calls from the multiplex PCR reads with MiXCR, one row per CDR3 protein. The table shows approximately 520,000 distinct CDR3 sequences, with approximately 25% occurring only once. The CDR3 is made up of 14 amino acids. Germline V CDR1 and CDR2: MNHEY, SVGEGT. Trimming removed 7 bases from V and 6 bases from J; junction bases left unmatched: 8.

The chain combines TRBV6-2 or TRBV6-3 with TRBJ1-5; the match to TRBD1 covers 8 bases. The sample taken for sequencing was blood. The sequence came from a woman aged 25 to 45 with Graves' ophthalmopathy. CDR3 sequence reads: CASTDREGVQPQHF. Here the CDR3 DNA reads TGTGCCAGCACGGACAGGGAAGGGGTTCAGCCCCAGCATTTT.